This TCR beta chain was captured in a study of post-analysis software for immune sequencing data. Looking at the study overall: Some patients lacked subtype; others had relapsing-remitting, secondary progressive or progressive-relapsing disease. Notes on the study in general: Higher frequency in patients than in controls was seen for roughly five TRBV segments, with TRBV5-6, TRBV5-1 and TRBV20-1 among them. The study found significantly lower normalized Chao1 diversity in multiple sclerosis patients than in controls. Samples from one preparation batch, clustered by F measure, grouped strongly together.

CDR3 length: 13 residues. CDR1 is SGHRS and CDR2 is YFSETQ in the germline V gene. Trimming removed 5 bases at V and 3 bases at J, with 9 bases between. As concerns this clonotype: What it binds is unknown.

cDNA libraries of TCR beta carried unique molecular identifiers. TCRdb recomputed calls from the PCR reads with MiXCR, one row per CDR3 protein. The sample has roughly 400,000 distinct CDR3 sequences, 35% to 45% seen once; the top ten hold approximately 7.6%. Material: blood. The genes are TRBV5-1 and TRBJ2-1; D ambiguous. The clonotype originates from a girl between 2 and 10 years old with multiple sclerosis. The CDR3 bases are TGCGCCAGCAGTGCATCTAACTACAATGAGCAGTTCTTC. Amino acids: CASSASNYNEQFF.